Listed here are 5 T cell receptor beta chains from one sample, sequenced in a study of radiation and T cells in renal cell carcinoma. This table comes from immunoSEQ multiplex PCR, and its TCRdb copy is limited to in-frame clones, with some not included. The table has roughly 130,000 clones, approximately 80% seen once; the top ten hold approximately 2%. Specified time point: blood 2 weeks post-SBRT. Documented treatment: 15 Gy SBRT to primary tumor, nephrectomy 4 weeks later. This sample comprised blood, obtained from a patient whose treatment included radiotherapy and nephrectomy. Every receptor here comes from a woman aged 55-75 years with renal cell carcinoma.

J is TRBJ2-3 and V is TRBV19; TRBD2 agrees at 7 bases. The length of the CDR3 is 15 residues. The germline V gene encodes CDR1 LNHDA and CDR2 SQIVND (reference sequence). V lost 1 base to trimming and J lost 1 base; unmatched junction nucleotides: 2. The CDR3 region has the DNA TGTGCCAGTAGTATAGTTGCGGGGGGCACAGATACGCAGTATTTT. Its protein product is CASSIVAGGTDTQYF.

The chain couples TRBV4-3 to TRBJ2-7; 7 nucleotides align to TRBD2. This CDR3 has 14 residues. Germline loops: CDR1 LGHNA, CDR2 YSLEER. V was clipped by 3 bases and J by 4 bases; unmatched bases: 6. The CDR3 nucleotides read TGCGCCAGCAGCCAGCATAATAGCGGGTACGAGCAGTACTTC. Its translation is CASSQHNSGYEQYF.

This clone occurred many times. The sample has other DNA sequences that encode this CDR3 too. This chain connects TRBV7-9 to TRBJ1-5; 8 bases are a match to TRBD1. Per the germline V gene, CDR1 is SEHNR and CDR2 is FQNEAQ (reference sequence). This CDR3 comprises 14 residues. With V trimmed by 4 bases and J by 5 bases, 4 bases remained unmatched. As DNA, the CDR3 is TGTGCCAGCAGCTATGAACAGGGGGATCAGCCCCAGCATTTT. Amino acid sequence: CASSYEQGDQPQHF.

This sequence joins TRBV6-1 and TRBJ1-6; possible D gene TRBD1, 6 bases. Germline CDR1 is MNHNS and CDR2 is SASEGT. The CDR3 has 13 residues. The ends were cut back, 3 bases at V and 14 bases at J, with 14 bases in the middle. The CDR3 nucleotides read TGTGCCAGCAGTGAGATCGGCAGGGGAACCCTCCACTTT. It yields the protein CASSEIGRGTLHF.

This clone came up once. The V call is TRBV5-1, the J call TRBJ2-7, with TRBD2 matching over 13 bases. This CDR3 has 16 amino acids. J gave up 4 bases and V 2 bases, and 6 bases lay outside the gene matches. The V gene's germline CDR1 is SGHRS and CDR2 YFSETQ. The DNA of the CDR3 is TGCGCCAGCAGCTTCGGACTAGCGGGAGAATTATACGAGCAGTACTTC. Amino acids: CASSFGLAGELYEQYF.